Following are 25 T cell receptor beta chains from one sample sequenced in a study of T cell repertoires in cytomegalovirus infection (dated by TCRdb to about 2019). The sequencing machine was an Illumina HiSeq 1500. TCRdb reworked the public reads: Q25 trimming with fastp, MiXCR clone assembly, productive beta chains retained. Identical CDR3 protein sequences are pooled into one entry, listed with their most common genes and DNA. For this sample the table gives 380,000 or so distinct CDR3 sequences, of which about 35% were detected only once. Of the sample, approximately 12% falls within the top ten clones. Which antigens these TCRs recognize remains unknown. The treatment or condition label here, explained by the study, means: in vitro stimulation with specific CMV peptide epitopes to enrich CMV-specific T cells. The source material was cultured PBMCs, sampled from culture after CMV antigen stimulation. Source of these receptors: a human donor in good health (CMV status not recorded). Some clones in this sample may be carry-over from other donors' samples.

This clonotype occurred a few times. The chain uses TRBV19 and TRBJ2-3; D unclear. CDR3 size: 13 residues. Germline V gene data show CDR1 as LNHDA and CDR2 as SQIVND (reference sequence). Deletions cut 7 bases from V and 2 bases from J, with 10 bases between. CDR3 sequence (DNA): TGTGCCAGTATCGGCAGAACCACAGATACGCAGTATTTT. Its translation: CASIGRTTDTQYF.

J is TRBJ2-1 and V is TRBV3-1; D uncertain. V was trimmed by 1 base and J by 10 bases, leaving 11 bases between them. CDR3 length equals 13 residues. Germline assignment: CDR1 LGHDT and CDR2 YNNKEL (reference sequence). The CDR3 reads CASSQGMIGEQFF. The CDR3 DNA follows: TGTGCCAGCAGCCAAGGGATGATAGGGGAGCAGTTCTTC.

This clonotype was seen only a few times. In DNA, the CDR3 is TGTGCCAGCAGTCCCAGTTCGGGACAAGCACCCTCTTGGCAAGAGACCCAGTACTTC. This encodes CASSPSSGQAPSWQETQYF. The chain uses TRBV28 and TRBJ2-5, with D perhaps matching TRBD1 (6 bases). From germline, CDR1 is MDHEN and CDR2 SYDVKM. V dropped 5 bases and J dropped 2 bases, with 27 bases sitting between them. The CDR3 consists of 19 residues.

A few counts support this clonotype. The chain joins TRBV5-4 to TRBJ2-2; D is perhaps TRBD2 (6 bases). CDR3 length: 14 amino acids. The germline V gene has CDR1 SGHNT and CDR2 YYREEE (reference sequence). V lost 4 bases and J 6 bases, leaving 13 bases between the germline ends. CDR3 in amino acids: CASSVGTLAGELFF. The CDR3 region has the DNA TGTGCCAGCAGCGTCGGGACTCTGGCCGGGGAGCTGTTTTTT.

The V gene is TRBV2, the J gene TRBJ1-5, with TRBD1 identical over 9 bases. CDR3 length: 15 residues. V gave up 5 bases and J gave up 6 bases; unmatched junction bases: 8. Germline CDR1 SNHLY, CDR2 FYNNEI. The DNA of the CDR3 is TGTGCCAGCAGTAAGGAACAGGGGGCCGGTCAGCCCCAGCATTTT. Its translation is CASSKEQGAGQPQHF.

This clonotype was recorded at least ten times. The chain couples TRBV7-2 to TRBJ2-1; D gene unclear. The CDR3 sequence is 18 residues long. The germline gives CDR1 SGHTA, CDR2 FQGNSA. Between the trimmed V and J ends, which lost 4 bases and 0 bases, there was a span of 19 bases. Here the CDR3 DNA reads TGTGCCAGCAGCTCAAGCCCCCCGGACGGCTACTCCTACAATGAGCAGTTCTTC. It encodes CASSSSPPDGYSYNEQFF.

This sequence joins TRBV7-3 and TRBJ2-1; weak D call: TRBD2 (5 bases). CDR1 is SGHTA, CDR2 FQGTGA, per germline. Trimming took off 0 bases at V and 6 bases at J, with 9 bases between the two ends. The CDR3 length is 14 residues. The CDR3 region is CASSLTGAGNEQFF. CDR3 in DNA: TGTGCCAGCAGCTTAACGGGAGCCGGCAATGAGCAGTTCTTC.

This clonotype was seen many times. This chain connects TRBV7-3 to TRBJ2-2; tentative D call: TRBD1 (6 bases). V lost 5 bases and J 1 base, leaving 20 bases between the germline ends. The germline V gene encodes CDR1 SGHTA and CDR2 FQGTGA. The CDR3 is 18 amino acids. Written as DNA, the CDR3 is TGTGCCAGCAGCCTCCTCTCAGGCCAGGGGTTGAACACCGGGGAGCTGTTTTTT. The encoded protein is CASSLLSGQGLNTGELFF.

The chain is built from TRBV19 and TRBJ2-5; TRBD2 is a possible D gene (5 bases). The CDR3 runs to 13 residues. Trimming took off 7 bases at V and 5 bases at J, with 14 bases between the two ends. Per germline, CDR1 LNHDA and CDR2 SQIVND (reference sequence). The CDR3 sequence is CASTPDPGETQYF. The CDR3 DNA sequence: TGTGCCAGTACCCCAGACCCGGGGGAGACCCAGTACTTC.

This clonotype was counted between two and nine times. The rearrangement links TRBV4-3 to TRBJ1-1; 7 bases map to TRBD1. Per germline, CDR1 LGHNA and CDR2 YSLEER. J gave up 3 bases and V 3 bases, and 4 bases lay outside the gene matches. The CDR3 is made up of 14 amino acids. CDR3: CASSQETGYTEAFF. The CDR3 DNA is TGCGCCAGCAGCCAGGAGACAGGGTACACTGAAGCTTTCTTT.

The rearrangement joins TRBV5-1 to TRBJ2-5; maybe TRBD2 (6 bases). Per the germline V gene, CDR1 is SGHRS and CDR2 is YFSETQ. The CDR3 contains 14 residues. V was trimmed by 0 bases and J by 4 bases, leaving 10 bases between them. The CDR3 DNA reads TGCGCCAGCAGCTTGGGCCAGGGACTAGAGACCCAGTACTTC. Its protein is CASSLGQGLETQYF.

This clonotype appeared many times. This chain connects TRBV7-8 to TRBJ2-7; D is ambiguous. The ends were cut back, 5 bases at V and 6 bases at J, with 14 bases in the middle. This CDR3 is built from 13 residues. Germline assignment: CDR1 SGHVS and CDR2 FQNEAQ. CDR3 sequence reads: CASSPLARSEQYF. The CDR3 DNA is TGTGCCAGCAGCCCCCTGGCGCGTAGCGAGCAGTACTTC.

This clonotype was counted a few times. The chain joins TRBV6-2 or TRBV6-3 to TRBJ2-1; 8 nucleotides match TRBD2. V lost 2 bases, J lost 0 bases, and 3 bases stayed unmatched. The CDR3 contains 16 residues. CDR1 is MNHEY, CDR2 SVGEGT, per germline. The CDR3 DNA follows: TGTGCCAGCAGTTACCAGCGGGAGAGCTCCTACAATGAGCAGTTCTTC. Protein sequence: CASSYQRESSYNEQFF.

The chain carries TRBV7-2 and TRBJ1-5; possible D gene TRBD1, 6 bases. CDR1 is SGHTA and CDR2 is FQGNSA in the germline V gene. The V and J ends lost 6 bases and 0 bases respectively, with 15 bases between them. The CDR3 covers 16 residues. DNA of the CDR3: TGTGCCAGCAGACCGGCGGGGGCCCTTAGCAATCAGCCCCAGCATTTT. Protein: CASRPAGALSNQPQHF.

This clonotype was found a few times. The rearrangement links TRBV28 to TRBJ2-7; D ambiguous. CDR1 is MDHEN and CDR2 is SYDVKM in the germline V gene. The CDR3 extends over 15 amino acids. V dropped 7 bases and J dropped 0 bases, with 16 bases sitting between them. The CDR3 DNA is TGTGCCAGCACCCCGGCACAGTTAAGCTCCTACGAGCAGTACTTC. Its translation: CASTPAQLSSYEQYF.

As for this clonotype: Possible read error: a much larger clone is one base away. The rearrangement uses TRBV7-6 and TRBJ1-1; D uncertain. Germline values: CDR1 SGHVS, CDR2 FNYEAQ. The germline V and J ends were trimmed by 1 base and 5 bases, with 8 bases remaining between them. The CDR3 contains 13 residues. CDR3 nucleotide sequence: TGTGCCAGCAGCTTAGGTAGGATGACTGAAGCTTTCTTT. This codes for CASSLGRMTEAFF.

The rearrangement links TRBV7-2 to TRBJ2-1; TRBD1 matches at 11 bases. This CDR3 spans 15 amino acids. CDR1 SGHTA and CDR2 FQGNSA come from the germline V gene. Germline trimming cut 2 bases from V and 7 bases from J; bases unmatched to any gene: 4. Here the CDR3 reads CASSLKDRGRNEQFF. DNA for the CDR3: TGTGCCAGCAGCTTAAAGGACAGGGGGCGGAATGAGCAGTTCTTC.

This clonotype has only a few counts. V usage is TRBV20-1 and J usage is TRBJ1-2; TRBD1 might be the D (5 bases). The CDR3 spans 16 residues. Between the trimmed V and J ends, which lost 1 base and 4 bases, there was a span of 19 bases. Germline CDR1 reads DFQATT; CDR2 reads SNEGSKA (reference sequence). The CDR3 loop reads CSARGSSVQGTYGYTF. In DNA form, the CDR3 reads TGCAGTGCTAGAGGGAGTTCGGTTCAGGGAACCTATGGCTACACCTTC.

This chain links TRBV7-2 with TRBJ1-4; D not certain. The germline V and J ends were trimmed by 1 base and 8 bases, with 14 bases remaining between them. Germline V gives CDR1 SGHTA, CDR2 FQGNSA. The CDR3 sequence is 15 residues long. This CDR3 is CASSLDPPSGEKLFF. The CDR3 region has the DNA TGTGCCAGCAGCTTAGATCCACCGTCGGGGGAAAAACTGTTTTTT.

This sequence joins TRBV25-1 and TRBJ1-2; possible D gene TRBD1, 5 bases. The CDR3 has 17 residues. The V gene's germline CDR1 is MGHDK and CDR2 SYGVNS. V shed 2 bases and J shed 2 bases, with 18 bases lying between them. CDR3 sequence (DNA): TGTGCCAGCAGTGAAGCTTTCCGGGTCGGGGGGAACTATGGCTACACCTTC. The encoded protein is CASSEAFRVGGNYGYTF.

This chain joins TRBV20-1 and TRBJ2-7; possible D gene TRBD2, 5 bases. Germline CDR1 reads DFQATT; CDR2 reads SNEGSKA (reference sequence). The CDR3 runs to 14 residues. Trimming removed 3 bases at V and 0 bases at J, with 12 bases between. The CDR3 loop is CSASRSGSSYEQYF. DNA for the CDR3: TGCAGTGCTAGCCGATCGGGGAGCTCCTACGAGCAGTACTTC.

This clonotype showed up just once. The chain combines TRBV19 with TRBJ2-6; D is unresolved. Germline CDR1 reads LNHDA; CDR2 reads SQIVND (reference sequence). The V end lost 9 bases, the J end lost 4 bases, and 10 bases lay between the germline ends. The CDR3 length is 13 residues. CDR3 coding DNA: TGTGCCAGCCACTCTGGGGGGGCCAACGTCCTGACTTTC. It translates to CASHSGGANVLTF.

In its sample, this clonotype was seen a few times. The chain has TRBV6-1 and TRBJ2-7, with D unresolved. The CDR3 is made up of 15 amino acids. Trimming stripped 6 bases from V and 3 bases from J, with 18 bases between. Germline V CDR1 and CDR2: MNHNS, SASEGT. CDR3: CASSFDNLRIYEQYV. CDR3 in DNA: TGTGCCAGCAGCTTTGACAACTTACGGATCTACGAGCAGTACGTC.

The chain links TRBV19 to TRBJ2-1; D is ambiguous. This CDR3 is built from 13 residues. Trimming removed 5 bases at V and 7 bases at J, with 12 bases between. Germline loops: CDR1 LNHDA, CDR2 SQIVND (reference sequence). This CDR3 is CASSPMSVNEQFF. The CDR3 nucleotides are TGTGCCAGTAGTCCCATGTCGGTGAATGAGCAGTTCTTC. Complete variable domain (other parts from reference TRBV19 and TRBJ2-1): DGGITQSPKYLFRKEGQNVTLSCEQNLNHDAMYWYRQDPGQGLRLIYYSQIVNDFQKGDIAEGYSVSREKKESFPLTVTSAQKNPTAFYLCASSPMSVNEQFFGPGTRLTVL.

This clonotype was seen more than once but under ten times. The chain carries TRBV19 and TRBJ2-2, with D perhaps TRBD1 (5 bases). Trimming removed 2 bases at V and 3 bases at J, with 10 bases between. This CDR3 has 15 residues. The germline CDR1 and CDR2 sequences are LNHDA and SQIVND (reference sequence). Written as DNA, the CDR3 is TGTGCCAGTAGTATACAGGGTTGGGACACCGGGGAGCTGTTTTTT. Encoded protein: CASSIQGWDTGELFF. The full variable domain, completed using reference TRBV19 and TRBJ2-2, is DGGITQSPKYLFRKEGQNVTLSCEQNLNHDAMYWYRQDPGQGLRLIYYSQIVNDFQKGDIAEGYSVSREKKESFPLTVTSAQKNPTAFYLCASSIQGWDTGELFFGEGSRLTVL.